This T cell receptor beta chain is from a study of T cell responses to AZD1222 COVID-19 vaccine. In the study overall: It was second doses at about 4 or about 12 weeks that were pooled.

The trim removed 4 bases at V and 10 bases at J, leaving 13 bases unmatched. In germline, CDR1 is SGHTA, CDR2 FQGNSA. The CDR3 is made up of 16 amino acids. Method: immunoSEQ multiplex PCR; TCRdb's copy keeps in-frame clones and lacks some. The profile shows around 120,000 clones, around 89% of them singletons. The rearrangement joins TRBV7-2 to TRBJ1-6; 7 bases fit TRBD1. The clonotype was recovered from an adult in good health. Sequences were derived from peripheral blood, sampled on day 0 of AZD1222 vaccination. The CDR3 region has the DNA TGTGCCAGCAGCTACTCTCTTCCAGGGGGTGGGTCACCCCTCCACTTT. Residues: CASSYSLPGGGSPLHF.